The clone carrying this T cell receptor (beta chain) came up once. What it recognizes is unknown. Healthy individuals who donated bone marrow served as the donors. Germline V gives CDR1 SGHTA, CDR2 FQGNSA. CDR3 size: 15 residues. After removal of 6 bases from V and 6 bases from J, the junction contained 6 bases not matched to a gene. This specimen comes from a study of cytomegalovirus exposure and HLA in healthy donors. Study-level information: The early release's HLA-typed donors yielded 78 million or so unique TCRs. Broader study findings: TRBV6-2, TRBV6-3 and other indistinguishable V segments were excluded. Among TCR sequences, most were rare, though some public TCRs appeared in many donors.

Vbeta (60) and Jbeta (13) primers were used in the PCR. Clones were sequenced by immunoSEQ multiplex PCR, and TCRdb holds only the in-frame ones, with some missing. The sample includes 100,000 to 150,000 clones, under 85% seen only once; the top ten take 4.2%. The sequenced sample was PBMCs. This sequence was found in a male donor in good health and CMV-seropositive. This sequence joins TRBV7-2 and TRBJ2-2, with 11 bases identical to TRBD1. CDR3 protein: CASRRGTGGSGELFF. Written as DNA, the CDR3 is TGTGCCAGCAGGCGCGGGACAGGGGGGTCCGGGGAGCTGTTTTTT.